Shown below are 18 T cell receptor beta chains from a single sample sequenced in a study of shared clonotypes between healthy human individuals. Using immunoSEQ multiplex PCR, the repertoire was profiled, and TCRdb retains in-frame clones only, with some absent. Of about 680,000 clones listed, about three quarters are singletons. The sequencing sample was made of memory CD4+ T cells sorted from blood. Sample subset: CD45RA-negative fraction. The receptors were sampled from a woman in her twenties or thirties in good health.

This clone was seen just once. CDR3 nucleotides: TGTGCCAGCACCATTTCCGACAGATATGGCTACACCTTC. It is translated as CASTISDRYGYTF. The chain employs TRBV6-6 and TRBJ1-2; perhaps TRBD1 as D (5 bases). V was clipped by 7 bases and J by 5 bases, with 14 bases between them. Germline CDR1 MNHNY, CDR2 SVGAGI (reference sequence). This CDR3 has 13 residues.

The rearrangement uses TRBV2 and TRBJ1-1; D call uncertain. The germline CDR1 and CDR2 sequences are SNHLY and FYNNEI. The CDR3 is made up of 13 amino acids. V shed 4 bases and J shed 0 bases, with 6 bases lying between them. CDR3 sequence (DNA): TGTGCCAGCAGTGTAGCCGTGAACACTGAAGCTTTCTTT. Encoded protein: CASSVAVNTEAFF.

This chain joins TRBV6-5 and TRBJ1-2, with D uncertain. V was clipped by 8 bases and J by 4 bases, with 8 bases between them. From germline, CDR1 is MNHEY and CDR2 SVGAGI. The CDR3 runs to 11 residues. CDR3: CASGSIYGYTF. CDR3 sequence (DNA): TGTGCCAGCGGGTCCATCTATGGCTACACCTTC.

The rearrangement links TRBV4-1 to TRBJ2-5, with 8 bases identical to TRBD2. Germline values: CDR1 MGHRA, CDR2 YSYEKL. V dropped 0 bases and J dropped 5; count of bases not matched to a gene: 8. The CDR3 has 16 residues. DNA of the CDR3: TGCGCCAGCAGCCAAGATCGGGCAGCGGGAGAGGAGACCCAGTACTTC. Its translation is CASSQDRAAGEETQYF.

This chain joins TRBV28 and TRBJ2-1; 8 bases are a match to TRBD1. V dropped 5 bases and J dropped 6; count of bases not matched to a gene: 6. This CDR3 region has 14 residues. CDR1 is MDHEN and CDR2 is SYDVKM in the germline V gene. The CDR3 region is CASSPQTGVNEQFF. The CDR3 DNA reads as TGTGCCAGCAGTCCGCAGACAGGGGTCAATGAGCAGTTCTTC.

V is TRBV9 and J is TRBJ2-1, with 9 bases identical to TRBD2. The CDR3 sequence is 20 residues long. The J segment lost 7 bases and the V segment lost 3 bases, leaving 23 bases of the junction unmatched. Per germline, CDR1 SGDLS and CDR2 YYNGEE. The CDR3 reads CASSDRRDPKVFSGRNEQFF. Here the CDR3 DNA reads TGTGCCAGCAGCGACCGCAGGGACCCCAAGGTCTTTAGCGGGAGAAATGAGCAGTTCTTC.

The chain recombines TRBV4-1 with TRBJ2-1, with D uncertain. The CDR3 is 15 residues long. Trimming removed 4 bases at V and 0 bases at J, with 10 bases between. Germline V CDR1 and CDR2: MGHRA, YSYEKL. CDR3 sequence reads: CASSLLPPSYNEQFF. The CDR3 DNA sequence: TGCGCCAGCAGCCTACTCCCCCCCTCCTACAATGAGCAGTTCTTC.

The chain carries TRBV5-1 and TRBJ1-1, with D maybe TRBD1 (6 bases). The CDR3 covers 14 residues. Trimming shortened V by 0 bases and J by 1 base, and 7 bases separated the two germline ends. The germline V gene has CDR1 SGHRS and CDR2 YFSETQ. Here the CDR3 DNA reads TGCGCCAGCAGCTTGGCCAGGGGGAACACTGAAGCTTTCTTT. Protein product: CASSLARGNTEAFF.

This sequence joins TRBV15 and TRBJ1-3; possible D gene TRBD1, 6 bases. Germline values: CDR1 LNHNV, CDR2 YYDKDF (reference sequence). V gave up 0 bases and J gave up 0 bases, with 15 bases separating them. CDR3 size: 18 residues. The CDR3 reads CATSRDSVGGLSGNTIYF. In DNA, the CDR3 is TGTGCCACCAGCAGAGATTCGGTAGGGGGGCTCTCTGGAAACACCATATATTTT.

The gene calls are TRBV28 and TRBJ2-7; unclear D gene. The V and J ends lost 3 bases and 2 bases respectively, with 8 bases between them. Germline lookup yields CDR1 MDHEN and CDR2 SYDVKM. CDR3 length: 13 amino acids. CDR3: CASSFVQAYEQYF. The DNA of the CDR3 is TGTGCCAGCAGTTTCGTCCAGGCCTACGAGCAGTACTTC.

This rearrangement joins TRBV27 to TRBJ1-2, with D uncertain. CDR1 and CDR2 (germline): MNHEY, SMNVEV (reference sequence). This CDR3 comprises 14 residues. Trimming left V 4 bases short and J 5 bases short, with 14 bases between. CDR3 sequence reads: CASSSRSWGYGYTF. DNA of the CDR3: TGTGCCAGCAGTTCCCGATCATGGGGTTATGGCTACACCTTC.

This clone was observed at least ten times. This sequence joins TRBV5-6 and TRBJ1-4; 9 nucleotides align to TRBD1. The CDR3 has 16 residues. Per the germline V gene, CDR1 is SGHDT and CDR2 is YYEEEE. With 6 bases clipped from V and 8 bases from J, the junction kept 14 bases outside the gene matches. CDR3 sequence reads: CASTRSTGGKDEKLFF. The CDR3 nucleotides read TGTGCCAGCACCAGATCGACAGGGGGTAAAGACGAAAAACTGTTTTTT. Full variable domain (outside the CDR3, taken from reference TRBV5-6 and TRBJ1-4): DAGVTQSPTHLIKTRGQQVTLRCSPKSGHDTVSWYQQALGQGPQFIFQYYEEEERQRGNFPDRFSGHQFPNYSSELNVNALLLGDSALYLCASTRSTGGKDEKLFFGSGTQLSVL.

A remark on this clone: The sample carries other DNA sequences with the same CDR3. The chain uses TRBV19 and TRBJ2-1; 7 positions match TRBD2. The CDR3 runs to 17 residues. J lost 0 bases, V lost 1 base, and 6 bases had no gene match. Germline assignment: CDR1 LNHDA and CDR2 SQIVND (reference sequence). The chain's CDR3 is CASSIGGGGSSYNEQFF. The CDR3 nucleotides read TGTGCCAGTAGTATAGGGGGGGGAGGGAGCTCCTACAATGAGCAGTTCTTC.

The chain is built from TRBV6-1 and TRBJ2-7; possibly TRBD1 or TRBD2 for D (5 bases each). Germline V gene lookup returns CDR1 MNHNS and CDR2 SASEGT. Between the trimmed V and J ends, which lost 4 bases and 7 bases, there was a span of 14 bases. The CDR3 spans 13 residues. The CDR3: CASSVEGEGEQYF. The CDR3 DNA is TGTGCCAGCAGTGTAGAGGGCGAGGGGGAGCAGTACTTC.

Notes on this clone: The same CDR3 can be traced to other DNA sequences in this sample. V and J are TRBV5-1 and TRBJ1-5, with a weak D call TRBD1 (5 bases). V shed 0 bases and J shed 4 bases, with 11 bases lying between them. CDR3 size: 15 residues. The germline V gene encodes CDR1 SGHRS and CDR2 YFSETQ. The CDR3 DNA is TGCGCCAGCAGCTTGGGGGGACGGATTAATCAGCCCCAGCATTTT. Residues: CASSLGGRINQPQHF.

This chain links TRBV7-9 with TRBJ2-2, with D possibly being TRBD2 (5 bases). Trimming took off 5 bases at V and 1 base at J, with 11 bases between the two ends. CDR1 and CDR2 from the germline V gene are SEHNR and FQNEAQ (reference sequence). CDR3 length: 15 residues. The CDR3 loop reads CASSPPGLNTGELFF. CDR3 bases: TGTGCCAGCAGCCCGCCCGGACTGAACACCGGGGAGCTGTTTTTT.

The rearrangement uses TRBV19 and TRBJ2-5; 9 positions match TRBD1. Germline trimming cut 4 bases from V and 5 bases from J; bases unmatched to any gene: 8. The CDR3 has 15 residues. Per germline, CDR1 LNHDA and CDR2 SQIVND (reference sequence). CDR3 sequence: CASSTRDRAGETQYF. CDR3 in DNA: TGTGCCAGTAGTACAAGGGACAGGGCAGGGGAGACCCAGTACTTC.

This clone appeared once. The chain links TRBV19 to TRBJ2-6; no firm D call. Deletions cut 1 base from V and 0 bases from J, with 16 bases between. Germline-derived CDR1 and CDR2 are LNHDA and SQIVND (reference sequence). The CDR3 extends over 19 amino acids. CDR3 in DNA: TGTGCCAGTAGTATAGTCGTGGCAGGTTCAAACTCTGGGGCCAACGTCCTGACTTTC. This codes for CASSIVVAGSNSGANVLTF.